The clone carrying this T cell receptor beta chain was observed a handful of times. The antigen remains unidentified. This record comes from a study of PD-1 blockade in classical Hodgkin lymphoma. On the study more broadly: Patients were dosed intravenously with nivolumab at 3 mg/kg every 2 weeks. Overall study results and limits: For complete responders, baseline diversity was comparable to that of newly diagnosed patients. TCR diversity at baseline was reported to be reduced in newly diagnosed patients relative to healthy donors. Some patients began nivolumab under 1 year after ASCT. These patients were excluded from later analyses.

Produced via immunoSEQ multiplex PCR; TCRdb's table is partial and in-frame only. This sample yields over 15,000 clones, of which 80% are seen a single time; about 20% belongs to the top ten. Trimming removed 6 bases from V and 1 base from J, with 12 bases in between. Germline CDR1 LNHDA, CDR2 SQIVND (reference sequence). The CDR3 runs 14 residues. As to time point: cycle 4 day 1 (C4D1), after around six weeks of nivolumab. With no exception, relapse followed autologous stem cell transplantation in all patients, and brentuximab vedotin exposure varied. The receptor was isolated from a human donor with classical Hodgkin lymphoma. The chain employs TRBV19 and TRBJ1-1; D is possibly TRBD1 (6 bases). The sample in question was peripheral blood mononuclear cells (PBMCs), obtained before the fourth cycle of nivolumab. The DNA of the CDR3 is TGTGCCAGTAGATCCGACAGGAGGAACACTGAAGCTTTCTTT. Its translation: CASRSDRRNTEAFF.